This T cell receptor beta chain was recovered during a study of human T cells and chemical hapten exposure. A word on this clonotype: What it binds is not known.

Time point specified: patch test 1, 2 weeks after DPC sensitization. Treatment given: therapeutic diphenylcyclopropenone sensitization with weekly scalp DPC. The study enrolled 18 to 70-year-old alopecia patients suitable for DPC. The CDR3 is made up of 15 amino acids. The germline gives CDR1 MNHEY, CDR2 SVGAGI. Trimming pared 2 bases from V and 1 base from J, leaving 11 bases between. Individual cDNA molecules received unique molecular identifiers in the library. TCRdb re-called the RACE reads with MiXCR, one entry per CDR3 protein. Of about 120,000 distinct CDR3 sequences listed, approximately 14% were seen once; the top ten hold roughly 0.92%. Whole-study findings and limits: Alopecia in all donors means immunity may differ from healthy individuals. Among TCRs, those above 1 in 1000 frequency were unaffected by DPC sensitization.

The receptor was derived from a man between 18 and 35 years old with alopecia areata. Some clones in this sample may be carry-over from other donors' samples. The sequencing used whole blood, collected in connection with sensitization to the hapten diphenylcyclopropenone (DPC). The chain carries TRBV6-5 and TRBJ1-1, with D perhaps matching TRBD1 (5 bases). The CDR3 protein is CASSYRGQRNTEAFF. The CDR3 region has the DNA TGTGCCAGCAGTTACAGGGGTCAACGGAACACTGAAGCTTTCTTT.